The 8 T cell receptor beta chains below come from one sample, sequenced in a study of tumor and adjacent non-tumor tissue in lung cancer. Three rounds of nested PCR, following a modified ARM-PCR protocol, produced the TCRbeta library. TCRdb re-called the multiplex PCR reads through MiXCR, storing one row per CDR3 protein. The sample shows 50,000 to 70,000 distinct CDR3 sequences, around 64% of them seen only once. RNA was extracted from bulk tissue without any cell sorting. Distant lung tissue was collected more than 3 cm away from the tumor edge. Sequences were obtained from distant non-tumor lung tissue. The receptors come from a man aged 65 to 79 with non-small cell lung cancer.

About this clonotype itself: The conserved phenylalanine or tryptophan normally closing the CDR3 is absent here, so this likely arose from a read error. The gene calls are TRBV11-2 and TRBJ2-2, with D possibly being TRBD1 (6 bases). This CDR3 contains 16 residues. From germline, CDR1 is SGHAT and CDR2 FQNNGV. The CDR3 DNA follows: TGTGCCAGCAGCTCTGGAAGGGGGACGAATACCGGGGAGCTGTTTCTT. It encodes CASSSGRGTNTGELFL.

J is TRBJ2-6 and V is TRBV28, with D unresolved. The CDR3 spans 15 residues. CDR1 is MDHEN, CDR2 SYDVKM, per germline. V lost 5 bases to trimming and J lost 2 bases, with 10 bases between them. The CDR3 loop reads CASSPYDTGANVLTF. The CDR3, as DNA: TGTGCCAGCAGTCCTTACGATACTGGGGCCAACGTCCTGACTTTC. Looking up the rest from reference TRBV28 and TRBJ2-6 gives the full variable domain: DVKVTQSSRYLVKRTGEKVFLECVQDMDHENMFWYRQDPGLGLRLIYFSYDVKMKEKGDIPEGYSVSREKKERFSLILESASTNQTSMYLCASSPYDTGANVLTFGAGSRLTVL.

The rearrangement uses TRBV11-2 and TRBJ1-2; the match to TRBD1 covers 8 bases. Germline-derived CDR1 and CDR2 are SGHAT and FQNNGV. The CDR3 has 14 residues. With 9 bases clipped from V and 7 bases from J, the junction kept 13 bases outside the gene matches. The CDR3 reads CASSIDRGLSGYTF. The CDR3 DNA is TGTGCCAGTAGCATTGACAGGGGACTAAGTGGCTACACCTTC.

This clonotype is medium-sized (0.01 to 0.1%). The chain carries TRBV29-1 and TRBJ1-2, with TRBD1 as a possible D gene (6 bases). With 7 bases removed from V and 4 bases from J, the gap between germline ends came to 19 bases. The CDR3 consists of 14 residues. Per germline, CDR1 SQVTM and CDR2 ANQGSEA. CDR3 region: CSDRTQMGAYGYTF. The CDR3 bases are TGCAGCGACAGGACACAGATGGGGGCCTATGGCTACACCTTC.

The rearrangement links TRBV2 to TRBJ1-4, with TRBD1 matching 7 bases. The V gene's germline CDR1 is SNHLY and CDR2 FYNNEI. J was trimmed by 7 bases and V by 6 bases; bases with no gene match: 5. The CDR3 is 13 amino acids. CDR3 DNA sequence: TGTGCCAGCAGAACTTACAGGGGTGAAAAACTGTTTTTT. Protein sequence: CASRTYRGEKLFF.

By share of the sample, this clonotype is medium-sized (0.01 to 0.1%). V and J are TRBV12-3 or TRBV12-4 and TRBJ1-5; D might be TRBD1 (5 bases). V was cut by 7 bases and J by 7 bases, with 17 bases left in between. The CDR3 consists of 14 residues. The CDR3 DNA reads TGTGCCAGCACCCTTCGCTCGGGGGGGCAGCCCCAGCATTTT. Protein sequence: CASTLRSGGQPQHF.

For this clonotype: The CDR3 ends on some other residue instead of the conserved phenylalanine or tryptophan, so this is likely a read error. V and J are TRBV6-1 and TRBJ1-5; D not certain. The DNA end lines up better with TRBJ2-3; the J call may be wrong. The germline V gene has CDR1 MNHNS and CDR2 SASEGT. The CDR3 runs to 14 residues. The CDR3 sequence: CASTAEPFNQPQYS. The CDR3, as DNA: TGTGCCAGCACCGCTGAACCCTTCAATCAGCCCCAGTATTCT.

At least ten counts were recorded for this clonotype. The chain is built from TRBV11-2 and TRBJ1-1, with a tentative D call TRBD1 (5 bases). The CDR3 consists of 14 residues. Per the germline V gene, CDR1 is SGHAT and CDR2 is FQNNGV. The germline V and J ends were trimmed by 4 bases and 5 bases, with 14 bases remaining between them. The CDR3 DNA reads as TGTGCCAGCAGCTCAGACGGGGCGGGTACTGAAGCTTTCTTT. Translating it yields CASSSDGAGTEAFF.